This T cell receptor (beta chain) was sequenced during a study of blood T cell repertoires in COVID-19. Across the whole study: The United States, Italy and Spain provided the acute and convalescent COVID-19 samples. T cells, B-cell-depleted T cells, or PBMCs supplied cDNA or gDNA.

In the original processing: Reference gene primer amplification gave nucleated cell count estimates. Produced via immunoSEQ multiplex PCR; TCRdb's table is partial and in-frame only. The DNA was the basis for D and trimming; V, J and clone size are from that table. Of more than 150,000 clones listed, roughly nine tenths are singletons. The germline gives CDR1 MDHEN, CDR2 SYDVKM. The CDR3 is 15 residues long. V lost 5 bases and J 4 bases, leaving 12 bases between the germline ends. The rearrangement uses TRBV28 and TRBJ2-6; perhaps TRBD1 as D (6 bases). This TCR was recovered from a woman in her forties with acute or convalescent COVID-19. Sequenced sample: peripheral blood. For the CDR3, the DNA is TGTGCCAGCAGTACTACAGGGTCGGGGGCCAACGTCCTGACTTTC. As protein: CASSTTGSGANVLTF. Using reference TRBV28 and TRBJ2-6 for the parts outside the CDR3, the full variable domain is DVKVTQSSRYLVKRTGEKVFLECVQDMDHENMFWYRQDPGLGLRLIYFSYDVKMKEKGDIPEGYSVSREKKERFSLILESASTNQTSMYLCASSTTGSGANVLTFGAGSRLTVL.